What follows are 27 T cell receptor beta chains derived from one specimen sequenced in a study of T cells after posttransplantation cyclophosphamide. Produced via immunoSEQ multiplex PCR; TCRdb's table is partial and in-frame only. The table records tens of thousands of clones, roughly 91% of them present only once. Cells defined as naive were viable CD3+CD4+ or CD3+CD8+ and CCR7+CD45RA+CD45RO-CD95-CD27+CD28+. Sequenced: naive CD4+ T cells sorted from blood. Every receptor here comes from a man aged 25-40 years in good health and a related stem cell transplant donor.

The rearrangement joins TRBV19 to TRBJ1-2; D ambiguous. The CDR3 is 12 amino acids. CDR1 is LNHDA, CDR2 SQIVND, per germline (reference sequence). Trimming cost V 6 bases and J 5 bases, with 10 bases left between them. CDR3 amino acids: CASSPRQYGYTF. In DNA form, the CDR3 reads TGTGCCAGTAGCCCGCGGCAGTATGGCTACACCTTC.

The chain links TRBV27 to TRBJ2-6, with a tentative D call TRBD1 (6 bases). CDR3 size: 18 residues. The V gene lost 1 base and the J gene lost 0 bases, with 13 bases spanning the gap. CDR1 is MNHEY, CDR2 SMNVEV, per germline (reference sequence). The CDR3 coding sequence is TGTGCCAGCAGTTTATACCCAGGACAGCACTCTGGGGCCAACGTCCTGACTTTC. Translated, it gives CASSLYPGQHSGANVLTF.

This clone was seen once. The chain is built from TRBV6-1 and TRBJ1-1, with TRBD1 matching over 12 bases. From germline, CDR1 is MNHNS and CDR2 SASEGT. There are 14 residues in the CDR3. V shed 7 bases, J shed 9 bases, and the junction held 9 bases outside the gene matches. CDR3 sequence: CASIPRGQGAQAFF. As DNA, the CDR3 is TGTGCCAGCATTCCCAGGGGACAGGGGGCTCAAGCTTTCTTT.

J is TRBJ1-2 and V is TRBV9; D possibly corresponds to TRBD1 (5 bases). The CDR3 contains 15 residues. V lost 1 base and J lost 2, with 12 bases in between. Germline assignment: CDR1 SGDLS and CDR2 YYNGEE. CDR3 DNA sequence: TGTGCCAGCAGCGTAACCCCAGGGAAGAACTATGGCTACACCTTC. Amino acid sequence: CASSVTPGKNYGYTF.

V usage is TRBV6-5 and J usage is TRBJ2-7; D is perhaps TRBD2 (5 bases). Trimming shortened V by 6 bases and J by 3 bases, and 9 bases separated the two germline ends. This CDR3 is built from 12 residues. Germline CDR1 and CDR2: MNHEY and SVGAGI. CDR3 nucleotides: TGTGCCAGCAGCCGAGGACTCTACGAGCAGTACTTC. Translating it yields CASSRGLYEQYF.

The chain joins TRBV21-1 to TRBJ1-1. TRBV21-1 represents a pseudogene. The CDR3 runs to 19 residues. DNA of the CDR3: TGTGCCAGCAGCAAGGAAAGTCCGGCCCGGGGGGTCATGAACACTGAAGCTTTCTTT. This codes for CASSKESPARGVMNTEAFF.

V gene TRBV29-1 combines with J gene TRBJ1-5; tentative D call: TRBD1 (6 bases). V shed 4 bases and J shed 2 bases, with 12 bases lying between them. CDR3 size: 14 residues. Germline CDR1 reads SQVTM; CDR2 reads ANQGSEA. CDR3 nucleotides: TGCAGCGTTGTTGCACAGGGAGGCAATCAGCCCCAGCATTTT. Amino acids: CSVVAQGGNQPQHF.

In DNA, the CDR3 is TGCGCCAGCAGCCTAGACAGGGGGATAGGGTACGAGCAGTACTTC. Translation: CASSLDRGIGYEQYF. The chain is built from TRBV5-1 and TRBJ2-5, with TRBD1 identical over 9 bases. The assigned J gene may be wrong: the sequence end matches TRBJ2-7 better. This CDR3 is built from 15 residues. CDR1 is SGHRS and CDR2 is YFSETQ in the germline V gene.

The chain couples TRBV5-1 to TRBJ2-3; D unclear. The V and J ends lost 0 bases and 7 bases respectively, with 18 bases between them. The CDR3 loop spans 16 amino acids. CDR1 SGHRS and CDR2 YFSETQ come from the germline V gene. The DNA of the CDR3 is TGCGCCAGCAGCTTGGAGCCCACCATTCCATCCAATACGCAGTATTTT. The encoded protein is CASSLEPTIPSNTQYF. The variable domain in full, completed from reference TRBV5-1 and TRBJ2-3, reads KAGVTQTPRYLIKTRGQQVTLSCSPISGHRSVSWYQQTPGQGLQFLFEYFSETQRNKGNFPGRFSGRQFSNSRSEMNVSTLELGDSALYLCASSLEPTIPSNTQYFGPGTRLTVL.

This rearrangement joins TRBV7-9 to TRBJ1-2, with 11 bases aligning to TRBD1. CDR3 size: 13 residues. Germline V lookup: CDR1 SEHNR, CDR2 FQNEAQ (reference sequence). J gave up 11 bases and V 5 bases, and 7 bases lay outside the gene matches. The CDR3 protein is CASSQADRGPYTF. The CDR3 nucleotides read TGTGCCAGCAGCCAGGCGGACAGGGGGCCTTACACCTTC.

This chain uses TRBV7-8 with TRBJ1-1; TRBD1 aligns across 7 bases. The J segment lost 2 bases and the V segment lost 5 bases, leaving 5 bases of the junction unmatched. The CDR3 spans 14 residues. CDR1 SGHVS and CDR2 FQNEAQ come from the germline V gene. CDR3 loop: CASSAWDSNTEAFF. DNA of the CDR3: TGTGCCAGCAGCGCCTGGGACAGCAACACTGAAGCTTTCTTT.

CDR3 region: CASSATGIPGGPQHF. The CDR3 nucleotides are TGTGCCAGCAGCGCGACAGGGATACCTGGGGGGCCCCAGCATTTT. The chain has TRBV9 and TRBJ1-5; TRBD1 matches at 7 bases. The CDR3 runs to 15 residues. Germline CDR1 is SGDLS and CDR2 is YYNGEE. V dropped 3 bases and J dropped 9; count of bases not matched to a gene: 12.

The V call is TRBV5-1, the J call TRBJ2-5, with D possibly TRBD1 on 5 matching bases. In germline, CDR1 is SGHRS, CDR2 YFSETQ. The CDR3 sequence is 14 residues long. V was pared by 1 base and J by 4 bases, with 11 bases between. CDR3: CASSLTRVGETQYF. The CDR3 coding sequence is TGCGCCAGCAGCTTGACCAGGGTAGGAGAGACCCAGTACTTC.

The rearrangement uses TRBV2 and TRBJ2-3; 8 positions agree with TRBD2. J lost 2 bases, V lost 7 bases, and 11 bases had no gene match. The CDR3 contains 16 residues. The germline gives CDR1 SNHLY, CDR2 FYNNEI. For the CDR3, the DNA is TGTGCCAGCACCCCCGAGATAGCGGGAACCACAGATACGCAGTATTTT. Residues: CASTPEIAGTTDTQYF. Full variable domain (missing parts from reference TRBV2 and TRBJ2-3): EPEVTQTPSHQVTQMGQEVILRCVPISNHLYFYWYRQILGQKVEFLVSFYNNEISEKSEIFDDQFSVERPDGSNFTLKIRSTKLEDSAMYFCASTPEIAGTTDTQYFGPGTRLTVL.

The chain is built from TRBV19 and TRBJ2-5; a weak D match, TRBD1 (6 bases). V lost 3 bases, J lost 9 bases, and 29 bases lay in between. Per the germline V gene, CDR1 is LNHDA and CDR2 is SQIVND (reference sequence). The CDR3 extends over 18 amino acids. The CDR3 region is CASSMIAPDSTSPRAQYF. For the CDR3, the DNA is TGTGCCAGTAGTATGATAGCCCCGGACAGCACCTCTCCAAGGGCCCAGTACTTC.

This clone has just one count. This chain joins TRBV6-1 and TRBJ1-1, with a tentative D call TRBD1 (6 bases). The V and J ends lost 5 bases and 4 bases respectively, with 11 bases between them. Germline CDR1 is MNHNS and CDR2 is SASEGT. CDR3 length: 13 residues. CDR3 sequence: CASSPRQATEAFF. The CDR3 DNA follows: TGTGCCAGCAGTCCACGACAGGCCACTGAAGCTTTCTTT.

This rearrangement joins TRBV5-1 to TRBJ1-4; 7 nucleotides align to TRBD1. This CDR3 contains 16 residues. The V gene end was trimmed by 0 bases and the J gene end by 7 bases; junction bases not matched to a gene: 9. Germline-derived CDR1 and CDR2 are SGHRS and YFSETQ. The CDR3 reads CASSLDPTGSGEKLFF. CDR3 sequence (DNA): TGCGCCAGCAGCTTGGATCCGACAGGGTCGGGTGAAAAACTGTTTTTT.

Only one count was recorded for this clone. The chain links TRBV7-9 to TRBJ2-3; 8 bases fit TRBD1. The CDR3 sequence is 15 residues long. CDR1 is SEHNR and CDR2 is FQNEAQ in the germline V gene (reference sequence). V lost 4 bases to trimming and J lost 2 bases; unmatched junction nucleotides: 5. CDR3 sequence (DNA): TGTGCCAGCAGCTCGGGACAGGAATACACAGATACGCAGTATTTT. Translating gives CASSSGQEYTDTQYF.

The V gene is TRBV5-1, the J gene TRBJ2-2; maybe TRBD2 (5 bases). Germline V gene sequence: CDR1 SGHRS, CDR2 YFSETQ. Between the trimmed V and J ends, which lost 4 bases and 0 bases, there was a span of 10 bases. This CDR3 has 15 amino acids. CDR3 nucleotide sequence: TGCGCCAGCAGCGAGACTACCTCGAACACCGGGGAGCTGTTTTTT. It encodes CASSETTSNTGELFF.

V and J are TRBV15 and TRBJ1-2; 9 bases agree with TRBD1. Germline lookup yields CDR1 LNHNV and CDR2 YYDKDF (reference sequence). The CDR3 is 20 residues long. V trimming: 3 bases; J trimming: 2 bases; junction bases outside the gene matches: 19. CDR3 protein: CATSRGLGSGKGQGNYGYTF. The CDR3 DNA reads TGTGCCACCAGCAGGGGGCTCGGCAGTGGGAAGGGACAGGGCAACTATGGCTACACCTTC.

This sequence joins TRBV19 and TRBJ1-1; D unclear. V was trimmed by 4 bases and J by 4 bases, leaving 13 bases between them. Per the germline V gene, CDR1 is LNHDA and CDR2 is SQIVND (reference sequence). The CDR3 runs to 14 residues. The CDR3 loop reads CASSNPGDRTEAFF. CDR3 DNA: TGTGCCAGTAGTAACCCTGGAGACCGCACTGAAGCTTTCTTT.

This rearrangement joins TRBV25-1 to TRBJ2-3, with 9 bases lining up with TRBD1. Germline V CDR1 and CDR2: MGHDK, SYGVNS. This CDR3 comprises 15 residues. Trimming cost V 1 base and J 3 bases; bases outside gene matches: 2. CDR3 nucleotide sequence: TGTGCCAGCAGTGAATTAGGACAGGGGACAGATACGCAGTATTTT. Amino acid sequence: CASSELGQGTDTQYF.

The genes are TRBV20-1 and TRBJ2-5; possibly TRBD2 for D (6 bases). CDR1 and CDR2 (germline): DFQATT, SNEGSKA (reference sequence). The V end was cut by 3 bases, the J end by 5 bases, with 7 bases between. The CDR3 is 11 residues long. CDR3 sequence: CSASLAETQYF. The CDR3 coding sequence is TGCAGTGCTAGCCTAGCGGAGACCCAGTACTTC.

The chain is built from TRBV14 and TRBJ1-1, with TRBD1 identical over 7 bases. This CDR3 contains 15 residues. CDR1 and CDR2 from the germline V gene are SGHDN and FVKESK. V shed 4 bases, J shed 3 bases, and the junction held 8 bases outside the gene matches. The CDR3 reads CASSLLTGDHTEAFF. The CDR3 DNA follows: TGTGCCAGCAGCCTACTCACAGGGGACCACACTGAAGCTTTCTTT.

The genes are TRBV5-1 and TRBJ2-2, with D possibly being TRBD2 (5 bases). The CDR3 consists of 15 residues. Germline CDR1 and CDR2: SGHRS and YFSETQ. V lost 4 bases and J 1 base, leaving 11 bases between the germline ends. CDR3: CASSAPGLNTGELFF. The CDR3 DNA reads TGCGCCAGCAGCGCTCCGGGATTGAACACCGGGGAGCTGTTTTTT.

The rearrangement uses TRBV29-1 and TRBJ1-6; TRBD1 matches 8 bases. The CDR3 spans 14 residues. The V and J ends lost 6 bases and 6 bases, in that order; junction bases with no gene match: 7. Germline CDR1 reads SQVTM; CDR2 reads ANQGSEA. CDR3 region: CSVTTGEINSPLHF. The CDR3 DNA reads as TGCAGCGTCACGACAGGGGAGATTAATTCACCCCTCCACTTT. Together with reference TRBV29-1 and TRBJ1-6, the CDR3 gives the full variable domain: SAVISQKPSRDICQRGTSLTIQCQVDSQVTMMFWYRQQPGQSLTLIATANQGSEATYESGFVIDKFPISRPNLTFSTLTVSNMSPEDSSIYLCSVTTGEINSPLHFGNGTRLTVT.

As to this clone: The same CDR3 arises from other DNA sequences in this sample as well. The chain carries TRBV2 and TRBJ1-4; 9 nucleotides line up with TRBD1. Trimming at V came to 4 bases and at J to 8 bases, leaving 5 bases not matched to a gene. Germline CDR1 is SNHLY and CDR2 is FYNNEI. This CDR3 has 14 residues. The chain's CDR3 is CASSVVGQGEKLFF. The CDR3 DNA reads as TGTGCCAGCAGTGTTGTCGGACAGGGGGAAAAACTGTTTTTT.